This T cell receptor beta chain was recorded in a study of T-cell memory formation after mild COVID-19. In the study overall: TCR clusters largely stayed donor specific.

TCRdb reanalysed the 5' RACE reads using MiXCR and keeps one entry per CDR3 protein. The data hold a few hundred thousand distinct CDR3 sequences, with around 15% observed a single time. This clonotype appeared a few times. The sequence came from a man between 18 and 29 years old who had mild COVID-19 (a few samples of this study predate the infection). Cell type and time point are not known. The source material was PBMCs or a T cell subset sorted from them (not recorded which).

The CDR3 bases are TGTGCCAGTTGGCAGGCGGATACGCAGTATTTT. Amino acid sequence: CASWQADTQYF. The V call is TRBV6-5, the J call TRBJ2-3; D ambiguous. Trimming left V 9 bases short and J 6 bases short, with 10 bases between. CDR3 length: 11 amino acids. The germline V gene encodes CDR1 MNHEY and CDR2 SVGAGI.